The TCR beta chain under discussion was sequenced for a study of shared clonotypes between healthy human individuals. Replicate PCRs for sorted subsets used about 200 ng DNA; this equaled around 29,000 T cell genomes. TCRdb's table, derived via immunoSEQ multiplex PCR, lists solely in-frame clones and lacks some. The repertoire holds about 680,000 clones, 92% seen once, with 24% in the top ten. CD45RO-negative, CCR7-positively selected cells formed the naive CD8 fraction, excluding terminally differentiated effector memory CD45RA+ cells. The sample was naive CD8+ T cells sorted from blood. This sequence originates from a man aged 25-40 years in good health.

The CDR3 reads CASSAMASYEQYF. The CDR3 DNA is TGTGCCAGCAGTGCTATGGCTAGCTACGAGCAGTACTTC. V usage is TRBV28 and J usage is TRBJ2-7, with D hard to call. CDR1 is MDHEN, CDR2 SYDVKM, per germline. This CDR3 spans 13 amino acids. The V and J ends lost 5 bases and 3 bases respectively, with 11 bases between them. Using reference TRBV28 and TRBJ2-7 for the parts outside the CDR3, the full variable domain is DVKVTQSSRYLVKRTGEKVFLECVQDMDHENMFWYRQDPGLGLRLIYFSYDVKMKEKGDIPEGYSVSREKKERFSLILESASTNQTSMYLCASSAMASYEQYFGPGTRLTVT.